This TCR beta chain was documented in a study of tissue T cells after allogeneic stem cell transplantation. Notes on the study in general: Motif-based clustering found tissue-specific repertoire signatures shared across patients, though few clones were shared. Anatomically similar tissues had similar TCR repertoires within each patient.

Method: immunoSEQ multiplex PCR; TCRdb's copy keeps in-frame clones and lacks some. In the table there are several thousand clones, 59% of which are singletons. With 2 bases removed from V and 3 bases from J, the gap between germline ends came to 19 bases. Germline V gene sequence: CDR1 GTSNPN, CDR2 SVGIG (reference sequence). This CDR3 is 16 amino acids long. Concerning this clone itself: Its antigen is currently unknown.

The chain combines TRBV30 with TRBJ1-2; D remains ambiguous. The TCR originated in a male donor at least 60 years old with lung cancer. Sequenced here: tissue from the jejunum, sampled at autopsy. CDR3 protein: CAWSKLAIKRDYGYTF. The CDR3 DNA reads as TGTGCCTGGAGTAAACTGGCTATCAAACGGGACTATGGCTACACCTTC. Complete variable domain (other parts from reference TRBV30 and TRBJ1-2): SQTIHQWPATLVQPVGSPLSLECTVEGTSNPNLYWYRQAAGRGLQLLFYSVGIGQISSEVPQNLSASRPQDRQFILSSKKLLLSDSGFYLCAWSKLAIKRDYGYTFGSGTRLTVV.